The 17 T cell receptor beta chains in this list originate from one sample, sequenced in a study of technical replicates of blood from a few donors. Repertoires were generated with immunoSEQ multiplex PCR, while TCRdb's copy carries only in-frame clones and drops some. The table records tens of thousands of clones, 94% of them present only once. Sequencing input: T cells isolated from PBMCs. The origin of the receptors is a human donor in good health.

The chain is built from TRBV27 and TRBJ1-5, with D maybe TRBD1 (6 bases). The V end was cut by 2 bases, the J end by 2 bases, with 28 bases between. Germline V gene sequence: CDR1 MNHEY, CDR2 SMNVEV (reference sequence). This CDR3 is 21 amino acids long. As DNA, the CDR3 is TGTGCCAGCAGTTTAAAAGCCCGGGACATCCGCCCGGCTCTGGGCAATCAGCCCCAGCATTTT. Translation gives CASSLKARDIRPALGNQPQHF.

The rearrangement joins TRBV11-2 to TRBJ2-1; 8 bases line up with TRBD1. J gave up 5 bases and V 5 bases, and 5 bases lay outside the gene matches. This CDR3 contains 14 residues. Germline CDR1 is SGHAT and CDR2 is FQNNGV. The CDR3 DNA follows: TGTGCCAGCAGCGTCGGGACAGGTCACAATGAGCAGTTCTTC. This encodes CASSVGTGHNEQFF.

CDR3 sequence: CASSFATGSYGYTF. The DNA for the CDR3 is TGTGCCAGCAGCTTCGCTACAGGGTCGTATGGCTACACCTTC. The chain has TRBV5-4 and TRBJ1-2; weak D call: TRBD1 (6 bases). Trimming pared 2 bases from V and 5 bases from J, leaving 13 bases between. The CDR3 has 14 amino acids. Germline assignment: CDR1 SGHNT and CDR2 YYREEE (reference sequence).

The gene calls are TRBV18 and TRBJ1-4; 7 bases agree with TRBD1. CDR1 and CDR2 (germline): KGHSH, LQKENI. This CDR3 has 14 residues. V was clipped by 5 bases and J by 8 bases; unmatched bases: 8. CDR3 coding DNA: TGTGCCAGCTCAACGACAGGGTTTTCAGAAAAACTGTTTTTT. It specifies CASSTTGFSEKLFF.

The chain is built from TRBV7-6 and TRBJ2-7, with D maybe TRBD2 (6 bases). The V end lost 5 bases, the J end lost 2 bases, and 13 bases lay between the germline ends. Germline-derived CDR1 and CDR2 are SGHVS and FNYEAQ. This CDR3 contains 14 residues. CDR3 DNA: TGTGCCAGCAGCCCCAAGAGGGAGGCCTACGAGCAGTACTTC. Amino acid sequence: CASSPKREAYEQYF.

Written as DNA, the CDR3 is TGCAGCGTTAAGGGGCCTGTAAGGACAGAGGTTAACAATGAGCAGTTCTTC. Its protein is CSVKGPVRTEVNNEQFF. This chain connects TRBV29-1 to TRBJ2-1, with a possible D match to TRBD1 (6 bases). The germline V gene has CDR1 SQVTM and CDR2 ANQGSEA. The CDR3 totals 17 residues. Trimming pared 5 bases from V and 5 bases from J, leaving 25 bases between.

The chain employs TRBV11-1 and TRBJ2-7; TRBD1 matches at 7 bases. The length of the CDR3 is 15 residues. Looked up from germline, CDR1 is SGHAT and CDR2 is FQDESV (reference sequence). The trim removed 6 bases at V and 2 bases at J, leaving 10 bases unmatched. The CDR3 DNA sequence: TGTGCCAGCAGTCAGGGGGATGACAGAACCTACGAGCAGTACTTC. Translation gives CASSQGDDRTYEQYF.

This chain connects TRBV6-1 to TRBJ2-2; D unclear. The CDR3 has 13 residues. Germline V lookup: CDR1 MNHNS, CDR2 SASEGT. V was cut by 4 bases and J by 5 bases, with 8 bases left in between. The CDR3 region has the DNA TGTGCCAGCAGTGGCCCCAGGACCGGGGAGCTGTTTTTT. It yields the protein CASSGPRTGELFF.

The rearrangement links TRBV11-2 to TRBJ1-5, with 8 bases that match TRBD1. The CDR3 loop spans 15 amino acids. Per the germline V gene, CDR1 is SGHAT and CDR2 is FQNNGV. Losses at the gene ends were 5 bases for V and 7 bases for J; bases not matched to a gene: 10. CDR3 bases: TGTGCCAGCAGCACAACAACAGGGGGTGGGCAGCCCCAGCATTTT. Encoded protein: CASSTTTGGGQPQHF.

In DNA, the CDR3 is TGTGCCTGGAGTACCGGGACATCGGGACAGCCCCAGCATTTT. Protein product: CAWSTGTSGQPQHF. The rearrangement uses TRBV30 and TRBJ1-5, with a tentative D call TRBD1 (6 bases). This CDR3 comprises 14 residues. Looked up from germline, CDR1 is GTSNPN and CDR2 is SVGIG (reference sequence). Between the trimmed V and J ends, which lost 2 bases and 7 bases, there was a span of 15 bases. The entire variable domain, with the rest obtained from reference TRBV30 and TRBJ1-5, is as follows: SQTIHQWPATLVQPVGSPLSLECTVEGTSNPNLYWYRQAAGRGLQLLFYSVGIGQISSEVPQNLSASRPQDRQFILSSKKLLLSDSGFYLCAWSTGTSGQPQHFGDGTRLSIL.

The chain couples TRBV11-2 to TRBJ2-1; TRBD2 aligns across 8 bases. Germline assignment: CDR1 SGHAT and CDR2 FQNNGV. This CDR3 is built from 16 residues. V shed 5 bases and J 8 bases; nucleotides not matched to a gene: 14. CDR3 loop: CASSLSGRGVMDEQFF. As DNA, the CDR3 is TGTGCCAGCAGCCTCTCTGGGCGGGGGGTCATGGATGAGCAGTTCTTC.

CDR3 DNA: TGTGCCAGCAGTTACTCGCCGGGGAGAGGAAACACCATATATTTT. This sequence encodes CASSYSPGRGNTIYF. The chain recombines TRBV6-5 with TRBJ1-3; no reliable D call. Trimming removed 0 bases at V and 4 bases at J, with 10 bases between. Germline assignment: CDR1 MNHEY and CDR2 SVGAGI. This CDR3 comprises 15 residues.

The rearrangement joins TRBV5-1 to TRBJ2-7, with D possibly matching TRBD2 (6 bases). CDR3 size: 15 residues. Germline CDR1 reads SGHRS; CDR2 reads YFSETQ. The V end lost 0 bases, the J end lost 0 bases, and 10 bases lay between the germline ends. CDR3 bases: TGCGCCAGCAGCTTGGTACTGGGGGGCTCCTACGAGCAGTACTTC. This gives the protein CASSLVLGGSYEQYF.

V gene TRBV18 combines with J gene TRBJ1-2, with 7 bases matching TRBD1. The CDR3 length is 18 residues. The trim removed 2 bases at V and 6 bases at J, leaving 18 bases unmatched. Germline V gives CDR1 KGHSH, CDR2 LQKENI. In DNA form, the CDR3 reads TGTGCCAGCTCACCAACTCTCCTGACAGGGAGGTTCGCCAATGGCTACACCTTC. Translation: CASSPTLLTGRFANGYTF.

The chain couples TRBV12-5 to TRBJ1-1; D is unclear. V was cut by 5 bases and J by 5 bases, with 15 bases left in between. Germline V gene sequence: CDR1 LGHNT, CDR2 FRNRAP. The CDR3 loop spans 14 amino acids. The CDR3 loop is CASGPPWRSTEAFF. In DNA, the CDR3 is TGTGCTAGTGGTCCCCCCTGGAGATCTACTGAAGCTTTCTTT.

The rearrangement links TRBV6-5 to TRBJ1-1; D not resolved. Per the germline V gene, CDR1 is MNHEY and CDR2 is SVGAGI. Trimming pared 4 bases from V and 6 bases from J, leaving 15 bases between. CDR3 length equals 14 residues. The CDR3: CASSFGSGDAEAFF. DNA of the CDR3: TGTGCCAGCAGTTTCGGCAGCGGTGACGCTGAAGCTTTCTTT.

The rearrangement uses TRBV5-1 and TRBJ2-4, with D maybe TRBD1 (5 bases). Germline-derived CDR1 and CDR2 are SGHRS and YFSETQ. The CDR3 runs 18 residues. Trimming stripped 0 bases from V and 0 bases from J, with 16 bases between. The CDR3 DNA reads TGCGCCAGCAGCTTGGGAGACAGCTCTTACCTAGCCAAAAACATTCAGTACTTC. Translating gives CASSLGDSSYLAKNIQYF.